The following is a T cell receptor (beta chain) sequence with its context. The data originate from a study of blood T cell repertoires in COVID-19. In the source study's methods: How many nucleated cells were present was estimated from reference gene primer amplification. Method: immunoSEQ multiplex PCR; TCRdb's copy keeps in-frame clones and lacks some. From that table come the V and J calls and clone size; the DNA was used to work out D and trimming. The data contain roughly 410,000 clones, 75% to 90% of them singletons. The CDR3 loop spans 18 amino acids. The ends lost 3 bases at V and 0 bases at J; junction bases unmatched: 11. The germline V gene has CDR1 KGHSH and CDR2 LQKENI.

The chain recombines TRBV18 with TRBJ1-3, with 7 bases matching TRBD1. The sequenced sample was peripheral blood. The TCR was taken from a woman aged 40 to 50 with COVID-19, enrolled during active disease. The chain's CDR3 is CASSPSLDRLLSGNTIYF. CDR3 nucleotide sequence: TGTGCCAGCTCACCCTCCCTGGACAGGCTTCTCTCTGGAAACACCATATATTTT.